The 9 T cell receptor beta chains presented below share a single source sample, sequenced in a study of blood T cell repertoires in COVID-19. TCRdb keeps only in-frame clones here, not all; method: immunoSEQ multiplex PCR. The sample contains more than 350,000 clones, more than 80% of which appear only once. Sequencing was done on a sample of peripheral blood. The receptors derive from a woman between 25 and 40 years old with COVID-19, enrolled during active disease.

This chain uses TRBV19 with TRBJ1-5, with D hard to call. The CDR3 has 15 residues. The germline gives CDR1 LNHDA, CDR2 SQIVND (reference sequence). V was cut by 5 bases and J by 6 bases, with 17 bases left in between. Written as DNA, the CDR3 is TGTGCCAGTAGTCAAGGAGGTCTACGGGGTCAGCCCCAGCATTTT. It specifies CASSQGGLRGQPQHF. The full variable domain, with the rest looked up from reference TRBV19 and TRBJ1-5, is DGGITQSPKYLFRKEGQNVTLSCEQNLNHDAMYWYRQDPGQGLRLIYYSQIVNDFQKGDIAEGYSVSREKKESFPLTVTSAQKNPTAFYLCASSQGGLRGQPQHFGDGTRLSIL.

The J gene is TRBJ2-5, the V gene TRBV10-1; 7 bases align to TRBD2. Unmatched junction bases numbered 4, after V lost 3 bases and J lost 3 bases. The CDR3 sequence is 14 residues long. Germline V gene sequence: CDR1 WNHNN, CDR2 SYGVQD (reference sequence). CDR3 loop: CASSDSGREETQYF. DNA for the CDR3: TGCGCCAGCAGTGATTCAGGGAGGGAAGAGACCCAGTACTTC.

This chain links TRBV5-4 with TRBJ2-3; a weak D match, TRBD1 (5 bases). The V and J ends lost 7 bases and 2 bases respectively, with 14 bases between them. The CDR3 runs to 14 residues. Looked up from germline, CDR1 is SGHNT and CDR2 is YYREEE (reference sequence). CDR3 in DNA: TGTGCCAGCCCCTTTCTAGGGGTCACAGATACGCAGTATTTT. It encodes CASPFLGVTDTQYF.

The chain recombines TRBV7-8 with TRBJ1-1, with D possibly TRBD1 on 6 matching bases. This CDR3 has 17 amino acids. Germline V lookup: CDR1 SGHVS, CDR2 FQNEAQ. V lost 4 bases to trimming and J lost 1 base, with 19 bases between them. The CDR3: CASSSLIQGLGNTEAFF. In DNA form, the CDR3 reads TGTGCCAGCAGCTCACTGATACAGGGCCTGGGGAACACTGAAGCTTTCTTT. The full variable domain, rest sourced from reference TRBV7-8 and TRBJ1-1, is GAGVSQSPRYKVAKRGQDVALRCDPISGHVSLFWYQQALGQGPEFLTYFQNEAQLDKSGLPSDRFFAERPEGSVSTLKIQRTQQEDSAVYLCASSSLIQGLGNTEAFFGQGTRLTVV.

The chain couples TRBV5-4 to TRBJ2-7; 11 bases map to TRBD2. The CDR3 spans 17 residues. CDR1 SGHNT and CDR2 YYREEE come from the germline V gene (reference sequence). After removal of 0 bases from V and 0 bases from J, the junction contained 5 bases not matched to a gene. The CDR3 nucleotides are TGTGCCAGCAGCTTGGAGTTTAGCGGGGGGGGCTCCTACGAGCAGTACTTC. This codes for CASSLEFSGGGSYEQYF.

A note on this clone: A junction boundary mismatches the germline segment, possibly from a read error. This CDR3 is also generated by other DNA sequences in the sample. The chain links TRBV7-7 to TRBJ1-3; 7 nucleotides match TRBD1. This CDR3 spans 15 amino acids. Germline V CDR1 and CDR2: SSHAT, FNYEAQ (reference sequence). The CDR3 sequence is CASSLNRGSGNTIYF. The DNA of the CDR3 is TGTGCTAGCAGCTTAAACAGGGGCTCTGGAAACACCATATATTTT.

This chain joins TRBV19 and TRBJ1-2, with D unclear. Trimming cost V 0 bases and J 9 bases, with 14 bases left between them. The V gene's germline CDR1 is LNHDA and CDR2 SQIVND (reference sequence). This CDR3 spans 14 amino acids. The CDR3 is CASSIEEDVARYTF. CDR3 DNA sequence: TGTGCCAGTAGTATAGAGGAGGACGTAGCTCGCTACACCTTC.

Worth noting for this clone: This may stem from a read error, because a much larger clone lies one nucleotide away. The J gene is TRBJ1-2, the V gene TRBV6-6; no clear D gene. Germline assignment: CDR1 MNHNY and CDR2 SVGAGI (reference sequence). The CDR3 length is 13 residues. V was pared by 6 bases and J by 1 base, with 9 bases between. The CDR3: CASSLDINYGYTF. CDR3 DNA: TGTGCCAGCAGCCTAGATATTAACTATGGCTACACCTTC.

The rearrangement joins TRBV6-5 to TRBJ1-4, with D perhaps matching TRBD1 (6 bases). Trimming left V 8 bases short and J 5 bases short, with 15 bases between. CDR1 MNHEY and CDR2 SVGAGI come from the germline V gene. This CDR3 contains 14 residues. The CDR3 loop is CASGRGADNEKLFF. In nucleotides, the CDR3 is TGTGCCAGCGGACGGGGGGCAGACAATGAAAAACTGTTTTTT.